The subject of this entry is one T cell receptor beta chain. Its cognate antigen has yet to be identified. It has no much larger one-base neighbor in the sample; base qualities were not kept. For the CD8 naive samples, CD45RO-negative cells were positively selected for CCR7, yielding a CD45RA+CCR7+ population from which TemRA cells were excluded. Donors were healthy HIV-negative adults with no recently reported acute infections or vaccinations. Only Caucasian adults living in Nashville, Tennessee, USA were represented among the donors. Blood was collected by leukapheresis, and PBMCs were isolated by Ficoll-Histopaque density gradient centrifugation and then cryopreserved in liquid nitrogen vapor phase. Purity and quantity of every magnetically sorted T cell population were checked by analytical flow cytometry. Genomic DNA was isolated from every sorted fraction and measured by UV absorbance on a Nanodrop 2000c.

This sample stems from a study of shared clonotypes between healthy human individuals (TCRdb year 2020). Turning to the overall study: A couple of women and a few men aged 18 to 49 years were included in the cohort. Blood TCR repertoires of roughly five healthy adults were deeply sequenced to estimate repertoire size and the extent of clonotype sharing between individuals. For each donor, CD4 naive and CD4 memory were each given three plates, CD8 naive was given two plates, and CD8 memory was given one plate. Each donor's leukapheresis produced roughly between roughly 0.85 and 9.5 billion PBMCs. To increase sequencing depth and limit assay-specific biases, different laboratories used diverse techniques to prepare libraries and sequence TCR repertoires.

Using the deep immunoSEQ assay, multiplex PCR amplified TCR CDR3 regions from genomic DNA. Extracted genomic DNA from each cell subset was spread evenly across all wells of several immunoSEQ 96-well plates, with each plate serving as a replicate. For sorted subsets, about 200 ng genomic DNA, equal to tens of thousands of T cell genomes, was loaded into each replicate PCR. The purified libraries were quantified using a Qubit 3.0 fluorometer, sized with a Bioanalyzer 2100, and then quantified again using the KAPA Library Quantification kit. Every immunoSEQ 96-well plate was sequenced on a dedicated single-read 150-cycle Illumina NextSeq 550 flow cell. The original pipeline was this. The immunoSEQ output contained only junctional sequences without quality scores, so filtering could not match that applied to full-length reads. Sequences were annotated with PyIR, a Python wrapper for IgBLAST v1.9, and V/J genes and CDR3 were assigned using IMGT germline references. Any read was removed if the V/J assignment was weak (E-value above 1e-6), the CDR3 was missing, or the read contained stop codons, out-of-frame junctions, or ambiguous translated residues. A V3J clonotype was defined by an identical inferred V gene, J gene, and CDR3 amino acid sequence. To compute the percentage overlap between repertoires, the number of shared unique clonotypes was divided by the size of the smaller repertoire. RTK rarefaction, the Chao1 estimator, and Recon v2.1 estimates of unobserved clonotypes were used to assess repertoire richness. OLGA was used to compute generation probabilities for all TCRbeta clonotypes that the gDNA method yielded from a handful of donors. Imported from immuneACCESS, the table was reduced by TCRdb to in-frame sequences with V and J called. These copies leave out some clones; in studies compared against another copy, an unresolved V gene accounts for under half, and the cause of the remainder is not known. V and J calls and clone size come straight from that table; D and trimming were deduced from the DNA. For this sample there are some 580,000 clones; 95% to 98% appear just once. In total, the top ten clones hold 0.3% of the sample.

The study at large found these results: Based on pairwise subsampling, the degree of clonotype sharing among donors was expected to be affected by sequencing depth. Because the study included a small number of donors, the genetic and exposure-history diversity represented was limited. Sharing across several donors was observed for around 5% of naive CD4, under 4% of naive CD8, roughly 2.4% of memory CD4, and roughly 0.4% of memory CD8 clonotypes. Rarefaction of sorted-subset datasets indicated incomplete sequencing despite the large sequencing depth. Compared with non-shared clonotypes, the clonotypes found in all four sorted-subset donors had higher generation probabilities. Larger estimated clonotype richness was generally found for naive subsets than for memory subsets. Sampling was limited to blood, and TCR repertoires in tissue likely differ from TCR repertoires in blood.

CDR3 length: 11 amino acids, cysteine to phenylalanine. The DNA shown is the 33-base CDR3, in frame from base 1. From V the trimming removes 4 bases and from J it removes 9 bases, while the gene matches leave 5 bases of the junction unaccounted for. CDR1 is given as SQVTM and CDR2 as ANQGSEA, both from the germline V gene. The sequencing input was naive CD8+ T cells sorted from blood. The cell subset or site label on this specimen signifies: CD45RA+CCR7+. The receptor chain draws on TRBV29-1 and TRBJ1-1; 7 bases in the middle match TRBD1. The TCR sequence derives from a man aged 30 to 45 in good health. The CDR3 has the sequence CSVGRGGKAFF. The bases are TGCAGCGTTGGACGAGGGGGCAAAGCTTTCTTT.